The entry that follows covers one TCR beta chain sequence. The data were obtained in a study of blood T cell repertoires in COVID-19. The length of the CDR3 is 13 residues. Germline CDR1 is LNHDA and CDR2 is SQIVND (reference sequence). The V segment lost 9 bases and the J segment 6 bases; nucleotides outside the gene matches: 6. Using immunoSEQ multiplex PCR, the repertoire was profiled, and TCRdb retains in-frame clones only, with some absent. The data contain more than 90,000 clones, 75% to 90% of them seen just once; the ten biggest clones take up roughly 8.2%. Sequencing input: peripheral blood. The V gene is TRBV19, the J gene TRBJ1-2, with 11 bases lining up with TRBD1. The sequence came from a man in his 70s with acute or convalescent COVID-19. CDR3 amino acids: CASSDRGLDGYTF. CDR3 in DNA: TGTGCCAGCTCGGACAGGGGGCTTGATGGCTACACCTTC.